This entry lists 26 T cell receptor beta chains sequenced from one sample in a study of blood T cell repertoires in COVID-19. Profiled with immunoSEQ multiplex PCR; TCRdb holds only in-frame clones, not every one. Of hundreds of thousands of clones listed, about 90% are singletons. Sequenced: PBMCs or T cells enriched from blood (not recorded which). The receptors stem from a man aged 50-60 years who had been exposed to COVID-19.

Here the CDR3 reads CASSLGHKVRGYTF. The CDR3 nucleotides read TGTGCCAGCAGCCTGGGACATAAAGTACGTGGCTACACCTTC. V is TRBV7-8 and J is TRBJ1-2; D may be TRBD1 (6 bases). The CDR3 consists of 14 residues. Trimming shortened V by 5 bases and J by 7 bases, and 17 bases separated the two germline ends. CDR1 is SGHVS, CDR2 FQNEAQ, per germline.

The V and J genes are TRBV5-1 and TRBJ2-3; D is perhaps TRBD2 (6 bases). This CDR3 contains 16 residues. The V end lost 2 bases, the J end lost 0 bases, and 13 bases lay between the germline ends. Per germline, CDR1 SGHRS and CDR2 YFSETQ. DNA of the CDR3: TGCGCCAGCAGCTTCGGAGCGGGCCCTAGCACAGATACGCAGTATTTT. Translated: CASSFGAGPSTDTQYF. The full variable domain, with the rest looked up from reference TRBV5-1 and TRBJ2-3, is KAGVTQTPRYLIKTRGQQVTLSCSPISGHRSVSWYQQTPGQGLQFLFEYFSETQRNKGNFPGRFSGRQFSNSRSEMNVSTLELGDSALYLCASSFGAGPSTDTQYFGPGTRLTVL.

The gene calls are TRBV2 and TRBJ2-2; tentative D call: TRBD1 (5 bases). CDR1 is SNHLY and CDR2 is FYNNEI in the germline V gene. The CDR3 runs 14 residues. Trimming removed 6 bases at V and 1 base at J, with 9 bases between. The DNA of the CDR3 is TGTGCCAGCAGGGGGCAGGTGAACACCGGGGAGCTGTTTTTT. Protein sequence: CASRGQVNTGELFF.

The chain is built from TRBV24-1 and TRBJ1-2; D gene ambiguous. Looked up from germline, CDR1 is KGHDR and CDR2 is SFDVKD. CDR3 size: 16 residues. V was pared by 0 bases and J by 4 bases, with 14 bases between. In nucleotides, the CDR3 is TGTGCCACCAGTGATTTGTCGGCGGAAAATTTCTATGGCTACACCTTC. Its translation is CATSDLSAENFYGYTF.

CDR3 DNA sequence: TGTGCCAGCATAGGGGCGGGAAATAGCAATCAGCCCCAGCATTTT. Its translation: CASIGAGNSNQPQHF. This chain links TRBV2 with TRBJ1-5; the D gene is possibly TRBD1 (5 bases). The germline V gene has CDR1 SNHLY and CDR2 FYNNEI. The CDR3 has 15 amino acids. Between the trimmed V and J ends, which lost 7 bases and 0 bases, there was a span of 13 bases.

The gene calls are TRBV5-4 and TRBJ2-3; the match to TRBD2 covers 11 bases. Losses at the gene ends were 4 bases for V and 3 bases for J; bases not matched to a gene: 7. The CDR3 contains 16 residues. Germline V gene data show CDR1 as SGHNT and CDR2 as YYREEE (reference sequence). CDR3 DNA sequence: TGTGCCAGCAGCCACGCACGACTAGCGGGGACAGATACGCAGTATTTT. Amino acid sequence: CASSHARLAGTDTQYF.

This clone was observed once. The chain uses TRBV5-1 and TRBJ1-3, with D hard to call. CDR3 length: 18 residues. Germline V gene sequence: CDR1 SGHRS, CDR2 YFSETQ. V gave up 0 bases and J gave up 0 bases, with 16 bases separating them. CDR3 loop: CASSLGIRGRSSGNTIYF. In DNA, the CDR3 is TGCGCCAGCAGCTTGGGGATACGGGGTCGGAGCTCTGGAAACACCATATATTTT.

The V gene is TRBV9, the J gene TRBJ1-2; no firm D call. CDR3 length: 14 residues. V gave up 3 bases and J gave up 4 bases, with 13 bases separating them. Germline V gives CDR1 SGDLS, CDR2 YYNGEE. The CDR3 DNA follows: TGTGCCAGCAGCGCCTCGACTGTCCTCTATGGCTACACCTTC. Translating gives CASSASTVLYGYTF.

V usage is TRBV5-1 and J usage is TRBJ2-1, with 11 nucleotides matching TRBD2. Unmatched junction bases numbered 4, after V lost 4 bases and J lost 4 bases. The CDR3 consists of 15 residues. Looked up from germline, CDR1 is SGHRS and CDR2 is YFSETQ. The CDR3 DNA reads TGCGCCAGCAGCCAGGGACTAGCGGCGTACAATGAGCAGTTCTTC. This gives the protein CASSQGLAAYNEQFF.

Here the CDR3 DNA reads TGTGCCAGCACAAAGGGACAGCGAAACACCGGGGAGCTGTTTTTT. It codes for CASTKGQRNTGELFF. The gene calls are TRBV9 and TRBJ2-2; TRBD1 matches at 7 bases. Trimming at V came to 6 bases and at J to 2 bases, leaving 7 bases not matched to a gene. Germline V gene sequence: CDR1 SGDLS, CDR2 YYNGEE. This CDR3 region has 15 residues.

The V call is TRBV6-6, the J call TRBJ2-7, with TRBD1 as a possible D gene (5 bases). The length of the CDR3 is 13 residues. The germline CDR1 and CDR2 sequences are MNHNY and SVGAGI (reference sequence). The V end lost 2 bases, the J end lost 7 bases, and 12 bases lay between the germline ends. CDR3 DNA: TGTGCCAGCAGTTACGGCGAGTCAGGGGAGCAGTACGTC. Translating it yields CASSYGESGEQYV.

The chain carries TRBV12-3 or TRBV12-4 and TRBJ2-7; the D is unclear. CDR3 size: 12 residues. V dropped 5 bases and J dropped 3 bases, with 8 bases sitting between them. The DNA for the CDR3 is TGTGCCAGCAGTCTCCTTAACTACGAGCAGTACTTC. It is translated as CASSLLNYEQYF.

The chain employs TRBV5-1 and TRBJ2-2; the match to TRBD2 covers 10 bases. Germline V lookup: CDR1 SGHRS, CDR2 YFSETQ. The CDR3 runs 15 residues. Trimming removed 4 bases from V and 5 bases from J; junction bases left unmatched: 5. The CDR3 here is CASSGTTSGTGELFF. CDR3 DNA: TGCGCCAGCAGCGGAACGACTAGCGGGACCGGGGAGCTGTTTTTT. The full variable domain, with the rest looked up from reference TRBV5-1 and TRBJ2-2, is KAGVTQTPRYLIKTRGQQVTLSCSPISGHRSVSWYQQTPGQGLQFLFEYFSETQRNKGNFPGRFSGRQFSNSRSEMNVSTLELGDSALYLCASSGTTSGTGELFFGEGSRLTVL.

V usage is TRBV27 and J usage is TRBJ1-6; tentative D call: TRBD1 (5 bases). Germline values: CDR1 MNHEY, CDR2 SMNVEV (reference sequence). The CDR3 spans 17 residues. V was cut by 4 bases and J by 3 bases, with 16 bases left in between. The CDR3 loop is CASSWTPTLLYNSPLHF. In DNA, the CDR3 is TGTGCCAGCAGTTGGACACCGACACTTCTCTATAATTCACCCCTCCACTTT.

J is TRBJ1-5 and V is TRBV19, with D tentatively TRBD1 (5 bases). The CDR3 contains 16 residues. Between the trimmed V and J ends, which lost 0 bases and 5 bases, there was a span of 14 bases. Per the germline V gene, CDR1 is LNHDA and CDR2 is SQIVND (reference sequence). The CDR3 sequence is CASSIDLQGQDQPQHF. DNA of the CDR3: TGTGCCAGTAGTATAGACCTCCAGGGTCAAGATCAGCCCCAGCATTTT. Variable domain in full (rest from reference TRBV19 and TRBJ1-5): DGGITQSPKYLFRKEGQNVTLSCEQNLNHDAMYWYRQDPGQGLRLIYYSQIVNDFQKGDIAEGYSVSREKKESFPLTVTSAQKNPTAFYLCASSIDLQGQDQPQHFGDGTRLSIL.

This chain links TRBV5-1 with TRBJ1-5; 10 positions match TRBD1. There are 15 residues in the CDR3. With V trimmed by 4 bases and J by 5 bases, 6 bases remained unmatched. Germline V gives CDR1 SGHRS, CDR2 YFSETQ. The CDR3 DNA is TGCGCCAGCAGCCTGGGACAGGGGAGGGATCAGCCCCAGCATTTT. Residues: CASSLGQGRDQPQHF.

The rearrangement uses TRBV6-5 and TRBJ2-5; 13 nucleotides line up with TRBD2. With V trimmed by 5 bases and J by 5 bases, 2 bases remained unmatched. The CDR3 loop spans 14 amino acids. Germline CDR1 reads MNHEY; CDR2 reads SVGAGI. CDR3 sequence: CASSPGLAGETQYF. The CDR3 DNA sequence: TGTGCCAGCAGTCCGGGACTAGCGGGGGAGACCCAGTACTTC.

The rearrangement links TRBV28 to TRBJ1-4; D is unclear. This CDR3 contains 17 residues. V lost 7 bases to trimming and J lost 0 bases, with 18 bases between them. Germline-derived CDR1 and CDR2 are MDHEN and SYDVKM. CDR3 coding DNA: TGTGCCAGCAATAGGGCGGGGAAAATAGCAACTAATGAAAAACTGTTTTTT. Translated, it gives CASNRAGKIATNEKLFF.

This chain joins TRBV2 and TRBJ2-2; a weak D match, TRBD2 (6 bases). CDR1 and CDR2 (germline): SNHLY, FYNNEI. V was cut by 5 bases and J by 6 bases, with 10 bases left in between. There are 13 residues in the CDR3. CDR3 in DNA: TGTGCCAGCAGTACAACGGGGGCCGGGGAGCTGTTTTTT. The encoded protein is CASSTTGAGELFF. Looking up the rest from reference TRBV2 and TRBJ2-2 gives the full variable domain: EPEVTQTPSHQVTQMGQEVILRCVPISNHLYFYWYRQILGQKVEFLVSFYNNEISEKSEIFDDQFSVERPDGSNFTLKIRSTKLEDSAMYFCASSTTGAGELFFGEGSRLTVL.

This chain uses TRBV5-1 with TRBJ2-7, with TRBD2 as a possible D gene (6 bases). The germline V and J ends were trimmed by 4 bases and 0 bases, with 20 bases remaining between them. This CDR3 has 17 residues. The germline V gene has CDR1 SGHRS and CDR2 YFSETQ. CDR3 loop: CASSLYQGLRSSYEQYF. CDR3 nucleotides: TGCGCCAGCAGCCTATATCAGGGACTCCGGAGCTCCTACGAGCAGTACTTC.

This chain joins TRBV15 and TRBJ2-2, with 13 bases identical to TRBD2. The CDR3 runs to 17 residues. CDR1 is LNHNV and CDR2 is YYDKDF in the germline V gene (reference sequence). V was pared by 6 bases and J by 2 bases, with 6 bases of the junction left unmatched. The CDR3 DNA follows: TGTGCCACCAGGGGAAAGGGACTAGCGGGAAACACCGGGGAGCTGTTTTTT. This encodes CATRGKGLAGNTGELFF.

The CDR3 DNA is TGTGCCAGCAGCTCAGGACTAGCGGGAAGGTCAGATACGCAGTATTTT. Its protein is CASSSGLAGRSDTQYF. The chain uses TRBV5-4 and TRBJ2-3, with 12 bases that match TRBD2. Germline CDR1 is SGHNT and CDR2 is YYREEE (reference sequence). CDR3 length: 16 amino acids. V lost 3 bases to trimming and J lost 4 bases; unmatched junction nucleotides: 6.

The chain employs TRBV5-4 and TRBJ2-2; maybe TRBD2 (6 bases). There are 15 residues in the CDR3. Germline CDR1 SGHNT, CDR2 YYREEE (reference sequence). Deletions cut 0 bases from V and 6 bases from J, with 12 bases between. The CDR3 protein is CASSLALSSAGELFF. The CDR3 nucleotides read TGTGCCAGCAGCTTGGCCCTGTCTAGCGCCGGGGAGCTGTTTTTT.

The rearrangement joins TRBV18 to TRBJ1-4; TRBD1 matches 7 bases. CDR1 KGHSH and CDR2 LQKENI come from the germline V gene. The CDR3 covers 15 residues. V was clipped by 0 bases and J by 6 bases; unmatched bases: 4. DNA for the CDR3: TGTGCCAGCTCACCACCCCGACAGGGAGATGAAAAACTGTTTTTT. This codes for CASSPPRQGDEKLFF.

This chain connects TRBV6-5 to TRBJ2-7, with D unresolved. Germline V gene lookup returns CDR1 MNHEY and CDR2 SVGAGI. The CDR3 runs to 14 residues. With 4 bases removed from V and 1 base from J, the gap between germline ends came to 11 bases. The chain's CDR3 is CASSLNGLSYEQYV. In DNA form, the CDR3 reads TGTGCCAGCAGTTTAAACGGGTTATCCTACGAGCAGTACGTC.

This clone was recorded once. The chain links TRBV9 to TRBJ2-1, with D possibly TRBD1 on 5 matching bases. There are 14 residues in the CDR3. V lost 0 bases and J 8 bases, leaving 12 bases between the germline ends. Germline V lookup: CDR1 SGDLS, CDR2 YYNGEE. CDR3 nucleotides: TGTGCCAGCAGCGTAGATACAGGCCAATATGAGCAGTTCTTC. Its protein product is CASSVDTGQYEQFF. Based on the CDR3 plus reference TRBV9 and TRBJ2-1, the full variable domain is DSGVTQTPKHLITATGQRVTLRCSPRSGDLSVYWYQQSLDQGLQFLIQYYNGEERAKGNILERFSAQQFPDLHSELNLSSLELGDSALYFCASSVDTGQYEQFFGPGTRLTVL.